This T cell receptor (beta chain) is drawn from a study of cytomegalovirus exposure and HLA in healthy donors. This clone came up once. Germline-derived CDR1 and CDR2 are ENHRY and SYGVKD. This CDR3 has 14 residues. V was cut by 5 bases and J by 0 bases, with 11 bases left in between. Use of 60 Vbeta and 13 Jbeta primers characterized the PCR. TCRdb's table, derived via immunoSEQ multiplex PCR, lists solely in-frame clones and lacks some. Of around 150,000 clones in the sample, 70% to 85% are singletons; the top ten hold 2.1%. The receptor was derived from a man aged 35 to 55 in good health and CMV-seronegative. Input material: PBMCs. The genes are TRBV10-3 and TRBJ2-7, with D possibly being TRBD1 (6 bases). The CDR3: CAISLQGNSYEQYF. In DNA, the CDR3 is TGTGCCATCAGTCTACAGGGCAACTCCTACGAGCAGTACTTC.